Below, 24 T cell receptor beta chains from the same sample are listed, as sequenced in a study of T cells in Graves' hyperthyroidism and ophthalmopathy (dated by TCRdb to between 2018 and 2021). Library preparation employed multiplex PCR. The instrument was an Illumina HiSeq 2000. TCR beta CDR3 regions were amplified from RNA transcripts. For the first round of RT-PCR on the TCR CDR3, the HTBI primer set was used together with the Qiagen OneStep RT-PCR kit. TCRdb applied fastp at Q25 and MiXCR to the public reads, then kept only in-frame beta chains. Each entry is one CDR3 protein sequence, shown with its most common DNA and genes. This sample has 130,000 to 150,000 distinct CDR3 sequences in its table, and about 20% of those were observed once. Around two thirds of the sample is held by the ten biggest clonotypes. Specimen: blood. These receptors all come from a woman in her forties or fifties with Graves' hyperthyroidism that later progressed to Graves' ophthalmopathy.

This clonotype has just a few counts. The V gene is TRBV7-9, the J gene TRBJ1-2; the D gene is possibly TRBD1 (6 bases). The V end was cut by 7 bases, the J end by 8 bases, with 17 bases between. This CDR3 spans 13 amino acids. CDR1 and CDR2 (germline): SEHNR, FQNEAQ (reference sequence). The CDR3 nucleotides are TGTGCCAGCACCCCTGGGGGCCAACCGGGCTACACCTTC. This translates into CASTPGGQPGYTF. Full variable domain (outside the CDR3, taken from reference TRBV7-9 and TRBJ1-2): DTGVSQNPRHKITKRGQNVTFRCDPISEHNRLYWYRQTLGQGPEFLTYFQNEAQLEKSRLLSDRFSAERPKGSFSTLEIQRTEQGDSAMYLCASTPGGQPGYTFGSGTRLTVV.

In its sample, this clonotype was seen many times. The rearrangement links TRBV6-1 to TRBJ1-2, with TRBD1 matching over 9 bases. The germline gives CDR1 MNHNS, CDR2 SASEGT. The J segment lost 7 bases and the V segment lost 5 bases, leaving 8 bases of the junction unmatched. CDR3 length: 14 amino acids. The CDR3 DNA is TGTGCCAGCAGTTTGGGGGACAGGGATGGTGGCTACACCTTC. This gives the protein CASSLGDRDGGYTF.

This clonotype was found a few times. The V gene is TRBV4-1, the J gene TRBJ2-7, with D possibly being TRBD1 or TRBD2 (6 bases each). V was clipped by 11 bases and J by 4 bases, with 15 bases between them. The CDR3 is made up of 12 amino acids. Germline V gene lookup returns CDR1 MGHRA and CDR2 YSYEKL. CDR3 bases: TGCGCCTCGGGGGCAGGGAGGTACGAGCAGTACTTC. This gives the protein CASGAGRYEQYF.

This clonotype has ten or more counts. The gene calls are TRBV18 and TRBJ1-1; 8 bases are a match to TRBD1. This CDR3 has 16 residues. V lost 4 bases and J lost 5; bases outside the gene matches: 12. The V gene's germline CDR1 is KGHSH and CDR2 LQKENI. This CDR3 is CASSLRLGQGRTEAFF. DNA of the CDR3: TGTGCCAGCTCACTCCGACTAGGACAGGGAAGGACTGAAGCTTTCTTT.

This clonotype was seen ten or more times. V gene TRBV10-3 combines with J gene TRBJ2-1, with 7 bases identical to TRBD1. CDR1 ENHRY and CDR2 SYGVKD come from the germline V gene. The CDR3 loop spans 17 amino acids. V shed 6 bases and J 0 bases; nucleotides not matched to a gene: 11. The CDR3 DNA sequence: TGTGCCATCAGCGACACTTCGACAGGGCTCTCCTACAATGAGCAGTTCTTC. It yields the protein CAISDTSTGLSYNEQFF.

This CDR3 is CASSPGNRGNTIYF. The CDR3 region has the DNA TGTGCCAGCTCACCAGGGAACAGGGGAAACACCATATATTTT. The chain is built from TRBV18 and TRBJ1-3, with D possibly matching TRBD1 (5 bases). Germline-derived CDR1 and CDR2 are KGHSH and LQKENI. This CDR3 contains 14 residues. V was cut by 2 bases and J by 4 bases, with 9 bases left in between.

The chain links TRBV6-1 to TRBJ1-6, with D hard to call. The CDR3 is 14 residues long. Per the germline V gene, CDR1 is MNHNS and CDR2 is SASEGT. Trimming took off 6 bases at V and 13 bases at J, with 19 bases between the two ends. The CDR3: CASRGGGFSHPLHF. The CDR3 coding sequence is TGTGCCAGCAGAGGAGGAGGGTTTTCTCACCCCCTCCACTTT.

This clonotype was counted many times. CDR3: CASSTPRQPQHF. For the CDR3, the DNA is TGTGCCAGCAGCACCCCTCGTCAGCCCCAGCATTTT. The chain is built from TRBV28 and TRBJ1-5; D not certain. Trimming removed 6 bases at V and 6 bases at J, with 9 bases between. The V gene's germline CDR1 is MDHEN and CDR2 SYDVKM. This CDR3 comprises 12 residues.

V gene TRBV12-3 or TRBV12-4 combines with J gene TRBJ2-4; 8 nucleotides match TRBD2. V lost 3 bases and J lost 6; bases outside the gene matches: 10. The CDR3 is made up of 16 amino acids. CDR3 coding DNA: TGTGCCAGCAGTTTCGGGGCGGGGGGAGGGGGAAACATTCAGTACTTC. Protein product: CASSFGAGGGGNIQYF.

This chain connects TRBV5-1 to TRBJ2-3; either TRBD1 or TRBD2 may fit D (5 bases each). The CDR3 spans 15 residues. The germline V and J ends were trimmed by 4 bases and 2 bases, with 14 bases remaining between them. Germline CDR1 and CDR2: SGHRS and YFSETQ. The CDR3 region is CASSRGRGNTDTQYF. The CDR3 bases are TGCGCCAGCAGCCGGGGACGGGGCAACACAGATACGCAGTATTTT. Looking up the rest from reference TRBV5-1 and TRBJ2-3 gives the full variable domain: KAGVTQTPRYLIKTRGQQVTLSCSPISGHRSVSWYQQTPGQGLQFLFEYFSETQRNKGNFPGRFSGRQFSNSRSEMNVSTLELGDSALYLCASSRGRGNTDTQYFGPGTRLTVL.

The J gene is TRBJ2-7, the V gene TRBV29-1; 12 nucleotides match TRBD2. V gave up 2 bases and J gave up 5 bases; unmatched junction bases: 10. Germline V gene lookup returns CDR1 SQVTM and CDR2 ANQGSEA. There are 16 residues in the CDR3. The CDR3 reads CSVESILAGGGNEQYF. CDR3 nucleotide sequence: TGCAGCGTTGAAAGTATACTAGCGGGAGGAGGGAACGAGCAGTACTTC.

This clonotype was seen only once. The rearrangement joins TRBV7-2 to TRBJ2-7, with no clear D. CDR1 is SGHTA and CDR2 is FQGNSA in the germline V gene. The V gene lost 2 bases and the J gene lost 3 bases, with 11 bases spanning the gap. The CDR3 consists of 14 residues. CDR3 nucleotides: TGTGCCAGCAGCTTAAAGGGCGGCGACTACGAGCAGTACTTC. Its translation: CASSLKGGDYEQYF.

This clonotype was seen many times. The chain carries TRBV13 and TRBJ1-5, with D hard to call. The CDR3 is made up of 13 amino acids. V lost 3 bases and J lost 5, with 8 bases in between. The germline CDR1 and CDR2 sequences are PRHDT and FYEKMQ (reference sequence). DNA of the CDR3: TGTGCCAGCAGCTTGGGTGGATATCAGCCCCAGCATTTT. This encodes CASSLGGYQPQHF.

This rearrangement joins TRBV2 to TRBJ1-5; D remains unclear. CDR1 and CDR2 from the germline V gene are SNHLY and FYNNEI. The CDR3 is 15 amino acids. Trimming took off 8 bases at V and 0 bases at J, with 14 bases between the two ends. CDR3 coding DNA: TGTGCCAGCCGGACCGCTGGCCTTAGCAATCAGCCCCAGCATTTT. It yields the protein CASRTAGLSNQPQHF.

The V gene is TRBV27, the J gene TRBJ2-6; the D gene could be TRBD1 or TRBD2 (5 bases each). This CDR3 region has 18 residues. CDR1 is MNHEY, CDR2 SMNVEV, per germline (reference sequence). The V end was cut by 5 bases, the J end by 0 bases, with 17 bases between. As DNA, the CDR3 is TGTGCCAGCAGTACTCGGGACGCGTCCCTCTCTGGGGCCAACGTCCTGACTTTC. Its translation is CASSTRDASLSGANVLTF.

This clonotype was seen a few times. The chain employs TRBV10-3 and TRBJ1-1; no reliable D call. V lost 0 bases to trimming and J lost 1 base, with 9 bases between them. Germline values: CDR1 ENHRY, CDR2 SYGVKD. This CDR3 contains 15 residues. CDR3: CAISESGWGNTEAFF. CDR3 bases: TGTGCCATCAGTGAGTCCGGGTGGGGGAACACTGAAGCTTTCTTT.

This clonotype was counted at least ten times. The chain employs TRBV9 and TRBJ2-7; 7 bases map to TRBD2. Trimming removed 4 bases from V and 5 bases from J; junction bases left unmatched: 12. The CDR3 extends over 15 amino acids. The germline V gene encodes CDR1 SGDLS and CDR2 YYNGEE. This CDR3 is CASSPQGREVHEQYF. CDR3 bases: TGTGCCAGCAGCCCCCAGGGCCGGGAGGTTCACGAGCAGTACTTC.

Regarding this clonotype: This clone may be a read error of a much larger clone one base away. The V call is TRBV7-2, the J call TRBJ2-1; D uncertain. This CDR3 contains 13 residues. The V gene's germline CDR1 is SGHTA and CDR2 FQGNSA. In nucleotides, the CDR3 is TGTGCCAGCAACTTAGCTGTAGAGAATGAGCAGTTCTTC. Translating gives CASNLAVENEQFF.

Details on this clonotype: A much larger clone lies one base from this, so it may be a read error. The chain combines TRBV7-2 with TRBJ2-1, with TRBD2 matching over 9 bases. CDR3 length: 17 amino acids. Germline V gene lookup returns CDR1 SGHTA and CDR2 FQGNSA. After removal of 7 bases from V and 2 bases from J, the junction contained 12 bases not matched to a gene. The CDR3 region has the DNA TGTGCCAGCAAGACTGTGGGAACTAGCGGGCCCTACAATGAGCAGTTCTTC. Its protein is CASKTVGTSGPYNEQFF.

This clonotype was picked up many times. The chain couples TRBV6-2 or TRBV6-3 to TRBJ1-2, with 9 bases aligning to TRBD1. CDR1 is MNHEY, CDR2 SVGEGT, per germline. The V segment lost 4 bases and the J segment 8 bases; nucleotides outside the gene matches: 14. There are 16 residues in the CDR3. CDR3 DNA sequence: TGTGCCAGCAGTTCAACCGGGACAGGGACGGGAAACGGCTACACCTTC. This encodes CASSSTGTGTGNGYTF.

The sample holds many counts of this clonotype. In DNA form, the CDR3 reads TGTGCCAGCAGTTTGACACAGAGCTCCTACGAGCAGTACTTC. Translated, it gives CASSLTQSSYEQYF. The chain combines TRBV28 with TRBJ2-7; D gene uncertain. Trimming left V 3 bases short and J 0 bases short, with 9 bases between. CDR3 length: 14 residues. Per the germline V gene, CDR1 is MDHEN and CDR2 is SYDVKM. Complete variable domain (other parts from reference TRBV28 and TRBJ2-7): DVKVTQSSRYLVKRTGEKVFLECVQDMDHENMFWYRQDPGLGLRLIYFSYDVKMKEKGDIPEGYSVSREKKERFSLILESASTNQTSMYLCASSLTQSSYEQYFGPGTRLTVT.

In this sample, this clonotype turned up many times. The chain is built from TRBV7-3 and TRBJ2-5; perhaps D is TRBD1 or TRBD2 (5 bases each). This CDR3 region has 13 residues. Germline loops: CDR1 SGHTA, CDR2 FQGTGA. Trimming left V 5 bases short and J 5 bases short, with 12 bases between. The CDR3 coding sequence is TGTGCCAGCAGCCAGGACTGGGGGGAGACCCAGTACTTC. It translates to CASSQDWGETQYF.

The sample holds many counts of this clonotype. V gene TRBV19 combines with J gene TRBJ2-1; TRBD1 matches 10 bases. CDR3 size: 15 residues. Trimming cost V 5 bases and J 7 bases; bases outside gene matches: 8. Germline V lookup: CDR1 LNHDA, CDR2 SQIVND (reference sequence). CDR3: CASSGRDRGSNEQFF. CDR3 in DNA: TGTGCCAGTAGTGGCCGGGACAGGGGTTCGAATGAGCAGTTCTTC.

In this sample, this clonotype turned up many times. The chain couples TRBV3-1 to TRBJ2-3, with TRBD2 identical over 10 bases. CDR1 and CDR2 (germline): LGHDT, YNNKEL (reference sequence). The CDR3 has 16 amino acids. The V segment lost 1 base and the J segment 5 bases; nucleotides outside the gene matches: 6. The CDR3 region is CASSQGIAGGRDTQYF. In DNA form, the CDR3 reads TGTGCCAGCAGCCAAGGAATAGCGGGAGGAAGAGATACGCAGTATTTT.